This T cell receptor beta chain derives from a study of blood T cell repertoires in COVID-19. TCRdb's table, derived via immunoSEQ multiplex PCR, lists solely in-frame clones and lacks some. The sample shows hundreds of thousands of clones, approximately 84% of them seen only once. Trimming left V 1 base short and J 6 bases short, with 7 bases between. The CDR3 sequence is 13 residues long. Per germline, CDR1 LGHNA and CDR2 YNFKEQ. Sequenced sample: peripheral blood. The chain combines TRBV4-2 with TRBJ2-4; perhaps TRBD1 as D (6 bases). The origin of this receptor is a man over 45 with COVID-19, enrolled during active disease. CDR3 loop: CASSQVGGNIQYF. CDR3 in DNA: TGTGCCAGCAGCCAAGTAGGGGGAAACATTCAGTACTTC.